The source of this TCR beta chain is a study of T cells after yellow fever vaccination. Overall study: It was SMART-Seq v4 Ultra Low Input that prepared the fractions with low cell numbers. Regarding the study as a whole: Within FACS-sorted repertoires, abundant clonotypes contaminating from the bulk population could be present. Across the CD4 and CD8 compartments, a small share of clonotypes was present in both.

The CDR3 is made up of 16 amino acids. Germline V gene lookup returns CDR1 DFQATT and CDR2 SNEGSKA (reference sequence). Template switching by 5'RACE produced TCR cDNA, adding a universal primer site and UMIs. TCRdb reprocessed the 5' RACE reads with MiXCR, giving one entry per CDR3 protein. The data hold about 630,000 distinct CDR3 sequences, with around 12% observed a single time. Turning to this clonotype: Its antigen is currently unknown. Sequence at one end of the junction differs from germline and may be a read error.

This sequence was found in a man younger than 45 who received the YFV17D yellow fever vaccine. This material consisted of PBMCs, taken on the day of the yellow fever booster vaccination. The V gene is TRBV20-1, the J gene TRBJ2-1, with 11 bases fitting TRBD2. CDR3 region: CCARGLAGSSYNEQFF. CDR3 bases: TGCTGTGCTAGAGGACTAGCGGGTAGCTCCTACAATGAGCAGTTCTTC.